What follows are 31 T cell receptor beta chains derived from one specimen sequenced in a study of yellow fever vaccine responses in identical twins. TCRdb re-analysed the RT-PCR reads in MiXCR, keeping a single row per CDR3 protein. The data show 4,500 to 5,000 distinct CDR3 sequences, less than 75% seen once. Sequenced here: T cells from blood (PBMCs), unsorted or a sorted subset (not recorded which), sampled before or after yellow fever vaccination (not recorded which). These receptors were obtained from a woman between 18 and 30 years old who received the yellow fever vaccine.

CDR3 bases: TGCGCCAGCAGCTTGGAACTAGCGGGGGGTAAAGTCGATACGCAGTATTTT. Translated, it gives CASSLELAGGKVDTQYF. This chain connects TRBV5-1 to TRBJ2-3; 12 nucleotides line up with TRBD2. Germline loops: CDR1 SGHRS, CDR2 YFSETQ. There are 17 residues in the CDR3. Germline trimming cut 0 bases from V and 6 bases from J; bases unmatched to any gene: 8.

V and J are TRBV20-1 and TRBJ1-2; D remains unclear. This CDR3 comprises 13 residues. V was pared by 5 bases and J by 0 bases, with 10 bases between. The germline V gene encodes CDR1 DFQATT and CDR2 SNEGSKA (reference sequence). CDR3 sequence reads: CSAPTVANYGYTF. In nucleotides, the CDR3 is TGCAGTGCTCCGACGGTAGCTAACTATGGCTACACCTTC.

This chain uses TRBV7-3 with TRBJ2-3, with D hard to call. CDR1 and CDR2 from the germline V gene are SGHTA and FQGTGA. V was trimmed by 1 base and J by 3 bases, leaving 5 bases between them. CDR3 length: 13 residues. CDR3 loop: CASSLIFTDTQYF. CDR3 in DNA: TGTGCCAGCAGCTTAATTTTTACAGATACGCAGTATTTT.

This chain links TRBV28 with TRBJ1-1; 8 bases map to TRBD1. The length of the CDR3 is 13 residues. Germline V lookup: CDR1 MDHEN, CDR2 SYDVKM. The ends lost 4 bases at V and 10 bases at J; junction bases unmatched: 8. CDR3 region: CASSWGQAEGAFF. CDR3 nucleotide sequence: TGTGCCAGCAGTTGGGGACAGGCCGAAGGAGCTTTCTTT.

This chain connects TRBV11-3 to TRBJ2-3; 8 positions agree with TRBD2. V dropped 5 bases and J dropped 4; count of bases not matched to a gene: 8. The CDR3 contains 15 residues. Germline CDR1 reads SGHNT; CDR2 reads YENEEA. CDR3 sequence: CASSHSAGVSDTQYF. The CDR3 DNA sequence: TGTGCCAGCAGCCATTCAGCGGGAGTCTCAGATACGCAGTATTTT.

This chain links TRBV4-3 with TRBJ2-3, with 8 bases lining up with TRBD1. The CDR3 runs 16 residues. The junction had 8 bases not matched to a gene; V was cut back by 4 bases and J by 2 bases. CDR1 LGHNA and CDR2 YSLEER come from the germline V gene. DNA for the CDR3: TGCGCCAGCAGCCCAACAGGGGGAGTCCCCACAGATACGCAGTATTTT. This translates into CASSPTGGVPTDTQYF.

The rearrangement uses TRBV4-3 and TRBJ2-1; 7 positions agree with TRBD2. This CDR3 has 15 residues. The trim removed 4 bases at V and 2 bases at J, leaving 5 bases unmatched. Germline loops: CDR1 LGHNA, CDR2 YSLEER. CDR3: CASSPREGPYNEQFF. Here the CDR3 DNA reads TGCGCCAGCAGCCCCAGGGAGGGGCCCTACAATGAGCAGTTCTTC.

The rearrangement links TRBV5-6 to TRBJ2-1; D could derive from TRBD1 or TRBD2 (5 bases each). Trimming stripped 7 bases from V and 3 bases from J, with 17 bases between. The CDR3 consists of 15 residues. Germline values: CDR1 SGHDT, CDR2 YYEEEE. The CDR3 DNA reads as TGTGCCAGCCGTCTCGTGGGGGATCTCTACAATGAGCAGTTCTTC. Translating it yields CASRLVGDLYNEQFF. Full variable domain (missing parts from reference TRBV5-6 and TRBJ2-1): DAGVTQSPTHLIKTRGQQVTLRCSPKSGHDTVSWYQQALGQGPQFIFQYYEEEERQRGNFPDRFSGHQFPNYSSELNVNALLLGDSALYLCASRLVGDLYNEQFFGPGTRLTVL.

The chain links TRBV10-3 to TRBJ1-1; 8 bases are shared with TRBD1. The CDR3 contains 14 residues. Germline V gene lookup returns CDR1 ENHRY and CDR2 SYGVKD. V lost 10 bases and J lost 0; bases outside the gene matches: 7. CDR3 protein: CATQTGDMNTEAFF. The CDR3 DNA reads as TGTGCCACTCAGACAGGGGACATGAACACTGAAGCTTTCTTT.

This clonotype was observed a handful of times. This chain connects TRBV13 to TRBJ1-1, with 7 bases fitting TRBD1. CDR3 length: 14 amino acids. Germline-derived CDR1 and CDR2 are PRHDT and FYEKMQ (reference sequence). Germline trimming cut 9 bases from V and 2 bases from J; bases unmatched to any gene: 9. DNA of the CDR3: TGTGCCAGACAACGGACAGGAGCTAACACTGAAGCTTTCTTT. Protein sequence: CARQRTGANTEAFF.

The J gene is TRBJ1-1, the V gene TRBV10-3; the match to TRBD1 covers 7 bases. The V gene end was trimmed by 5 bases and the J gene end by 1 base; junction bases not matched to a gene: 7. This CDR3 region has 15 residues. Per the germline V gene, CDR1 is ENHRY and CDR2 is SYGVKD. The CDR3 nucleotides are TGTGCCATCAGTTCATTGACAGGGAAGAACACTGAAGCTTTCTTT. Its protein is CAISSLTGKNTEAFF.

V is TRBV9 and J is TRBJ2-3; D gene ambiguous. Germline V lookup: CDR1 SGDLS, CDR2 YYNGEE. CDR3 length equals 16 residues. V was clipped by 0 bases and J by 2 bases, with 13 bases between them. The CDR3 coding sequence is TGTGCCAGCAGCGTAGAAAGTCGGACCTACACAGATACGCAGTATTTT. Protein: CASSVESRTYTDTQYF.

This clonotype was observed a handful of times. The V gene is TRBV5-5, the J gene TRBJ2-5; unclear D gene. CDR1 and CDR2 (germline): SGHKS, YYEKEE (reference sequence). This CDR3 has 12 residues. Trimming stripped 3 bases from V and 5 bases from J, with 8 bases between. This CDR3 reads CASSWKGETQYF. CDR3 bases: TGTGCCAGCAGCTGGAAAGGGGAGACCCAGTACTTC.

V usage is TRBV11-2 and J usage is TRBJ2-7; D possibly corresponds to TRBD2 (6 bases). Trimming cost V 1 base and J 2 bases, with 12 bases left between them. Germline V lookup: CDR1 SGHAT, CDR2 FQNNGV. This CDR3 contains 15 residues. CDR3 amino acids: CASSLGRDTPYEQYF. In nucleotides, the CDR3 is TGTGCCAGCAGCTTAGGGAGGGATACTCCCTACGAGCAGTACTTC.

V gene TRBV19 combines with J gene TRBJ1-2; D gene ambiguous. Germline assignment: CDR1 LNHDA and CDR2 SQIVND (reference sequence). This CDR3 has 13 amino acids. The V end was cut by 0 bases, the J end by 1 base, with 3 bases between. CDR3 nucleotides: TGTGCCAGTAGTATAGACGGTAACTATGGCTACACCTTC. The encoded protein is CASSIDGNYGYTF.

The chain is built from TRBV5-1 and TRBJ2-7; 9 bases agree with TRBD1. From germline, CDR1 is SGHRS and CDR2 YFSETQ. Trimming took 4 bases from V and 8 from J; bases not matched to a gene: 7. There are 13 residues in the CDR3. The CDR3 region has the DNA TGCGCCAGCAGCCCAGGGACAGGGTTTCAGCAGTACTTC. It is translated as CASSPGTGFQQYF.

The rearrangement joins TRBV28 to TRBJ2-2; TRBD2 matches at 7 bases. Per the germline V gene, CDR1 is MDHEN and CDR2 is SYDVKM. V shed 5 bases and J 9 bases; nucleotides not matched to a gene: 15. The CDR3 is made up of 16 amino acids. This CDR3 is CASSRAAGLDGRELFF. CDR3 in DNA: TGTGCCAGCAGTAGGGCAGCGGGACTGGATGGTCGGGAGCTGTTTTTT.

The J gene is TRBJ2-2, the V gene TRBV5-1; D is unclear. Looked up from germline, CDR1 is SGHRS and CDR2 is YFSETQ. Trimming stripped 0 bases from V and 4 bases from J, with 10 bases between. CDR3 size: 15 residues. The CDR3 DNA sequence: TGCGCCAGCAGCTTGGCTGGGGAATTCACCGGGGAGCTGTTTTTT. It yields the protein CASSLAGEFTGELFF.

This chain joins TRBV5-1 and TRBJ2-7; 7 bases line up with TRBD2. Looked up from germline, CDR1 is SGHRS and CDR2 is YFSETQ. The V and J ends lost 0 bases and 0 bases, in that order; junction bases with no gene match: 9. The CDR3 spans 17 residues. This CDR3 is CASSLGGGNKFSYEQYF. CDR3 in DNA: TGCGCCAGCAGCTTGGGGGGGGGGAACAAATTCTCCTACGAGCAGTACTTC.

This chain links TRBV4-2 with TRBJ2-1, with 10 nucleotides matching TRBD1. This CDR3 is 15 amino acids long. Trimming cost V 3 bases and J 6 bases; bases outside gene matches: 5. Germline loops: CDR1 LGHNA, CDR2 YNFKEQ. The CDR3 DNA sequence: TGTGCCAGCAGCCACGGGACAGGGGAGAGCAATGAGCAGTTCTTC. This translates into CASSHGTGESNEQFF.

The chain employs TRBV11-3 and TRBJ2-1, with D perhaps TRBD1 (6 bases). Germline values: CDR1 SGHNT, CDR2 YENEEA. Deletions cut 1 base from V and 5 bases from J, with 9 bases between. This CDR3 spans 14 amino acids. The DNA of the CDR3 is TGTGCCAGCAGCTTAGGAAGGGGGAACAATGAGCAGTTCTTC. Translated: CASSLGRGNNEQFF.

The chain links TRBV6-2 or TRBV6-3 to TRBJ2-7; D is uncertain. The germline V and J ends were trimmed by 5 bases and 4 bases, with 6 bases remaining between them. Per germline, CDR1 MNHEY and CDR2 SVGEGT. This CDR3 region has 11 residues. This chain's CDR3 is CASSQAYEQYF. The CDR3 DNA reads as TGTGCCAGCAGTCAGGCATACGAGCAGTACTTC.

V and J are TRBV18 and TRBJ1-5; D is ambiguous. The CDR3 runs to 13 residues. The V gene lost 2 bases and the J gene lost 1 base, with 3 bases spanning the gap. Germline CDR1 KGHSH, CDR2 LQKENI. Written as DNA, the CDR3 is TGTGCCAGCTCACCAGAAAGCAATCAGCCCCAGCATTTT. Its protein is CASSPESNQPQHF. Full variable domain (rest looked up from reference TRBV18 and TRBJ1-5): NAGVMQNPRHLVRRRGQEARLRCSPMKGHSHVYWYRQLPEEGLKFMVYLQKENIIDESGMPKERFSAEFPKEGPSILRIQQVVRGDSAAYFCASSPESNQPQHFGDGTRLSIL.

This clonotype was detected a few times. This rearrangement joins TRBV6-1 to TRBJ2-7; the D gene is possibly TRBD1 (6 bases). The length of the CDR3 is 13 residues. The V and J ends lost 7 bases and 2 bases respectively, with 12 bases between them. Germline CDR1 reads MNHNS; CDR2 reads SASEGT. CDR3 nucleotides: TGTGCCAGCACTACAGGGATAGCCTACGAGCAGTACTTC. It is translated as CASTTGIAYEQYF.

The V and J genes are TRBV5-1 and TRBJ1-2; D gene unclear. CDR3 length equals 13 residues. Deletions cut 1 base from V and 7 bases from J, with 11 bases between. Germline V gene lookup returns CDR1 SGHRS and CDR2 YFSETQ. The CDR3 bases are TGCGCCAGCAGCTTGCTCACCTCGGGTGGCTACACCTTC. Its translation: CASSLLTSGGYTF. The whole variable domain, remainder taken from reference TRBV5-1 and TRBJ1-2, is KAGVTQTPRYLIKTRGQQVTLSCSPISGHRSVSWYQQTPGQGLQFLFEYFSETQRNKGNFPGRFSGRQFSNSRSEMNVSTLELGDSALYLCASSLLTSGGYTFGSGTRLTVV.

The V and J genes are TRBV29-1 and TRBJ1-2; D gene ambiguous. Trimming pared 4 bases from V and 4 bases from J, leaving 7 bases between. The CDR3 length is 11 residues. Germline loops: CDR1 SQVTM, CDR2 ANQGSEA. The CDR3 DNA sequence: TGCAGCGTTGTACGCAGCTATGGCTACACCTTC. This gives the protein CSVVRSYGYTF.

The gene calls are TRBV20-1 and TRBJ1-2, with 7 positions matching TRBD1. The germline V gene encodes CDR1 DFQATT and CDR2 SNEGSKA (reference sequence). The CDR3 is 16 amino acids. Trimming at V came to 3 bases and at J to 5 bases, leaving 15 bases not matched to a gene. The CDR3: CSASGTDYSGQYGYTF. In DNA, the CDR3 is TGCAGTGCTAGTGGGACAGACTATTCCGGACAATATGGCTACACCTTC.

This clonotype came up a few times. This sequence joins TRBV9 and TRBJ2-1; 7 nucleotides match TRBD2. The CDR3 length is 14 residues. Germline loops: CDR1 SGDLS, CDR2 YYNGEE. Losses at the gene ends were 0 bases for V and 8 bases for J; bases not matched to a gene: 5. The CDR3 sequence: CASSVGGRGYEQFF. The CDR3 bases are TGTGCCAGCAGCGTAGGGGGGAGGGGATATGAGCAGTTCTTC.

The V and J genes are TRBV7-6 and TRBJ2-7; D is ambiguous. Trimming took 4 bases from V and 1 from J, leaving 8 bases between them. The CDR3 totals 13 residues. Germline V gene lookup returns CDR1 SGHVS and CDR2 FNYEAQ. The CDR3 is CASSWDASYEQYF. CDR3 DNA sequence: TGTGCCAGCAGCTGGGATGCATCCTACGAGCAGTACTTC. The full variable domain, with the rest looked up from reference TRBV7-6 and TRBJ2-7, is GAGVSQSPRYKVTKRGQDVALRCDPISGHVSLYWYRQALGQGPEFLTYFNYEAQQDKSGLPNDRFSAERPEGSISTLTIQRTEQRDSAMYRCASSWDASYEQYFGPGTRLTVT.

V is TRBV2 and J is TRBJ2-7, with D tentatively TRBD1 (5 bases). The CDR3 is 14 amino acids. Trimming took off 5 bases at V and 1 base at J, with 12 bases between the two ends. CDR1 and CDR2 (germline): SNHLY, FYNNEI. The CDR3 DNA reads as TGTGCCAGCAGTCAAAGGGGCGGATCCTACGAGCAGTACTTC. It translates to CASSQRGGSYEQYF. The variable domain in full, with the rest retrieved from reference TRBV2 and TRBJ2-7, is EPEVTQTPSHQVTQMGQEVILRCVPISNHLYFYWYRQILGQKVEFLVSFYNNEISEKSEIFDDQFSVERPDGSNFTLKIRSTKLEDSAMYFCASSQRGGSYEQYFGPGTRLTVT.

The chain links TRBV28 to TRBJ1-1, with D possibly TRBD1 on 6 matching bases. The length of the CDR3 is 15 residues. V gave up 5 bases and J gave up 4 bases, with 17 bases separating them. Germline V gene lookup returns CDR1 MDHEN and CDR2 SYDVKM. The CDR3 spells CASSPTYSGVTEAFF. The DNA for the CDR3 is TGTGCCAGCAGTCCAACGTATTCAGGGGTCACTGAAGCTTTCTTT.